Listed below are T cell receptor beta chains from one sample, sequenced in a study of T cell repertoires in cytomegalovirus infection. TCRdb ran MiXCR on the reads and lists one entry per CDR3 protein. Among 160,000 or so distinct CDR3 sequences, about a quarter were seen once, and the ten largest hold about a tenth. The sample was PBMCs. The receptor source for this set is a human donor in good health (CMV status not recorded). Some clones in this sample may be carry-over from other donors' samples. CDR3s include the opening cysteine and the closing phenylalanine or tryptophan. D genes are given only for firm matches. Not every row has a clone size; where given, it reads once, few, many or a size class.

.	TRBJ2-3	TRBV18	few	CASSPPISGHTDTQYF	TGTGCCAGCTCACCACCGATAAGCGGGCACACAGATACGCAGTATTTT
.	TRBJ2-7	TRBV7-3	.	CASSLLGGGEQYF	TGTGCCAGCAGCTTATTGGGCGGTGGGGAGCAGTACTTC
.	TRBJ1-6	TRBV7-3	.	CASSLGGVSPLHF	TGTGCCAGCAGCTTAGGAGGGGTTTCACCCCTCCACTTT
TRBD2	TRBJ2-4	TRBV7-9	.	CASSLGLAEINIQYF	TGTGCCAGCAGCTTAGGACTAGCGGAGATAAACATTCAGTACTTC
TRBD2	TRBJ2-7	TRBV7-2	many	CASSAVIAGGGLYF	TGTGCCAGCAGCGCGGTAATAGCGGGAGGGGGACTGTACTTC
.	TRBJ2-1	TRBV5-6	once	CASRLANEQFF	TGTGCCAGCAGGTTGGCCAATGAGCAGTTCTTC
.	TRBJ1-5	TRBV19	.	CASIPDTEYSNQPQHF	TGTGCCAGTATCCCGGACACCGAATATAGCAATCAGCCCCAGCATTTT
TRBD1	TRBJ1-3	TRBV28	.	CASSPPGQPSGNTIYF	TGTGCCAGCAGCCCTCCGGGACAGCCCTCTGGAAACACCATATATTTT
TRBD2	TRBJ2-1	TRBV7-9	few	CASSPTLREASYNEQFF	TGTGCCAGCAGCCCGACCCTCCGGGAGGCCTCCTACAATGAGCAGTTCTTC
TRBD1	TRBJ2-7	TRBV5-4	few	CASSRPGQGPGKLNEQYF	TGTGCCAGCAGCCGACCGGGACAGGGTCCCGGGAAGCTGAACGAGCAGTACTTC
TRBD1	TRBJ1-3	TRBV10-3	.	CAIRGQVSSSGNTIYF	TGTGCCATCAGGGGACAGGTCTCGAGCTCTGGAAACACCATATATTTT
.	TRBJ1-3	TRBV15	.	CATSSPQQGENTIYF	TGTGCCACCAGCAGCCCGCAGCAGGGAGAAAACACCATATATTTT
.	TRBJ1-1	TRBV6-6	.	CASSYGDTEAFF	TGTGCCAGCAGTTACGGGGACACTGAAGCTTTCTTT
TRBD2	TRBJ2-3	TRBV28	many	CASSPEAGRPGNTQYF	TGTGCCAGCAGCCCGGAAGCGGGACGACCTGGGAATACGCAGTATTTT
.	TRBJ1-2	TRBV20-1	.	CSARGDSGYTF	TGCAGTGCTAGAGGGGACTCCGGCTACACCTTC
TRBD1	TRBJ2-1	TRBV5-1	.	CASSLAGQGAYNEQFF	TGCGCCAGCAGCTTGGCGGGCCAGGGGGCCTACAATGAGCAGTTCTTC
TRBD1	TRBJ2-5	TRBV7-2	few	CASSLRQGPQETQYF	TGTGCCAGCAGCCTCCGACAGGGTCCACAAGAGACCCAGTACTTC
.	TRBJ2-7	TRBV10-3	few	CAIRGQTYEQYF	TGTGCCATCAGAGGACAGACCTACGAGCAGTACTTC
.	TRBJ1-1	TRBV7-9	.	CASSLSRQMNTEAFF	TGTGCCAGCAGCTTAAGTAGGCAAATGAACACTGAAGCTTTCTTT
TRBD2	TRBJ2-5	TRBV29-1	.	CSVEAGLAGQRHQETQYF	TGCAGCGTTGAAGCGGGACTAGCGGGGCAGAGACACCAAGAGACCCAGTACTTC
.	TRBJ2-7	TRBV20-1	.	CSARVLAGTYEQYF	TGCAGTGCTAGAGTTTTGGCAGGGACCTACGAGCAGTACTTC
.	TRBJ1-6	TRBV5-1	.	CASSATWGGSPLHF	TGCGCCAGCAGCGCTACTTGGGGTGGTTCACCCCTCCACTTT
.	TRBJ1-1	TRBV19	.	CASSGKRNTEAFF	TGTGCCAGTAGTGGGAAGCGGAACACTGAAGCTTTCTTT
TRBD1	TRBJ2-7	TRBV11-3	few	CASSYRTGNEQYF	TGTGCCAGCAGCTACCGGACAGGGAACGAGCAGTACTTC
.	TRBJ1-1	TRBV7-9	medium-sized	CASSLVIGETEAFF	TGTGCCAGCAGCTTAGTAATAGGGGAAACTGAAGCTTTCTTT
.	TRBJ1-2	TRBV12-3/TRBV12-4	few	CASSLQGGYGYTF	TGTGCCAGCAGTTTGCAGGGAGGCTATGGCTACACCTTC
.	TRBJ1-6	TRBV12-3/TRBV12-4	many	CASSFQSSGSPLHF	TGTGCCAGCAGTTTTCAGAGCTCGGGGTCACCCCTCCACTTT
.	TRBJ2-3	TRBV7-2	.	CASSFWTVTDTQYF	TGTGCCAGCAGCTTTTGGACTGTCACAGATACGCAGTATTTT
TRBD1	TRBJ2-2	TRBV27	.	CASTLGTGYTGELFF	TGTGCCAGCACTCTAGGGACAGGGTATACCGGGGAGCTGTTTTTT
.	TRBJ2-7	TRBV6-2/TRBV6-3	few	CASGGLGSYEQYF	TGTGCCAGCGGGGGGCTGGGCTCCTACGAGCAGTACTTC
.	TRBJ1-5	TRBV18	.	CASSPGSSHQPQHF	TGTGCCAGCTCACCAGGGAGCAGTCATCAGCCCCAGCATTTT
TRBD1	TRBJ2-7	TRBV19	.	CASSIRGPYEQYF	TGTGCCAGTAGTATAAGGGGGCCCTACGAGCAGTACTTC
TRBD2	TRBJ2-2	TRBV5-1	.	CASSFNAGANTGELFF	TGCGCCAGCAGCTTTAACGCGGGGGCGAACACCGGGGAGCTGTTTTTT
.	TRBJ2-7	TRBV27	.	CASSFRAESSYEQYF	TGTGCCAGCAGTTTTAGGGCGGAGAGCTCCTACGAGCAGTACTTC
TRBD2	TRBJ2-1	TRBV14	few	CASSQGLAGNEQFF	TGTGCCAGCAGCCAAGGACTAGCGGGGAATGAGCAGTTCTTC
TRBD2	TRBJ2-7	TRBV6-2/TRBV6-3	few	CASSYLRGGDTYEQYF	TGTGCCAGCAGTTACCTGCGGGGGGGCGATACCTACGAGCAGTACTTC
.	TRBJ1-6	TRBV20-1	.	CSARAPDRQYSPLHF	TGCAGTGCTAGGGCCCCTGACAGACAATATTCACCCCTCCACTTT
.	TRBJ1-2	TRBV7-3	.	CASSLNGREDYGYTF	TGTGCCAGCAGCTTAAACGGCAGGGAGGACTATGGCTACACCTTC
.	TRBJ1-5	TRBV28	.	CASSLGVGTQHF	TGTGCCAGCAGTCTAGGGGTAGGAACCCAGCATTTT
.	TRBJ2-7	TRBV7-8	many	CASSTRSSYEQYF	TGTGCCAGCAGCACCCGGAGTTCCTACGAGCAGTACTTC
TRBD2	TRBJ2-4	TRBV7-6	.	CASSLASGAIAKNIQYF	TGTGCCAGCAGCTTGGCTAGCGGGGCAATAGCCAAAAACATTCAGTACTTC
.	TRBJ1-1	TRBV7-9	.	CASSSSPAEAFF	TGTGCCAGCAGCTCATCCCCGGCTGAAGCTTTCTTT
.	TRBJ2-1	TRBV7-2	.	CASSPTRGWYNEQFF	TGTGCCAGCAGTCCCACTAGGGGTTGGTACAATGAGCAGTTCTTC
TRBD2	TRBJ2-2	TRBV7-6	many	CASSLGLAANTGELFF	TGTGCCAGCAGCTTAGGGCTAGCGGCTAACACCGGGGAGCTGTTTTTT
.	TRBJ2-4	TRBV5-1	few	CASSPSGALAKNIQYF	TGCGCCAGCAGCCCCTCAGGGGCCCTAGCCAAAAACATTCAGTACTTC
.	TRBJ1-1	TRBV30	.	CAWRGSPMNTEAFF	TGTGCCTGGAGGGGCTCCCCGATGAACACTGAAGCTTTCTTT
.	TRBJ2-3	TRBV12-3/TRBV12-4	few	CASSLGGGRTDTQYF	TGTGCCAGCAGTTTAGGCGGGGGCCGCACAGATACGCAGTATTTT
TRBD1	TRBJ2-1	TRBV19	few	CASSMIQGAYNEQFF	TGTGCCAGTAGTATGATACAGGGGGCTTACAATGAGCAGTTCTTC
TRBD1	TRBJ2-5	TRBV4-3	.	CASSQDWTGETQYF	TGCGCCAGCAGCCAAGATTGGACAGGGGAGACCCAGTACTTC
TRBD1	TRBJ1-2	TRBV29-1	few	CSVWGLGQGAIGGYTF	TGCAGCGTTTGGGGGTTGGGGCAGGGGGCGATTGGAGGCTACACCTTC
TRBD1	TRBJ1-6	TRBV20-1	few	CSARTRQGNNSPLHF	TGCAGTGCTAGGACTCGACAGGGTAATAATTCACCCCTCCACTTT
TRBD1	TRBJ1-1	TRBV29-1	few	CSVTQGDTEAFF	TGCAGCGTTACTCAGGGGGACACTGAAGCTTTCTTT
.	TRBJ2-5	TRBV28	many	CASSLQIQETQYF	TGTGCCAGCAGTTTACAGATCCAAGAGACCCAGTACTTC
.	TRBJ1-2	TRBV20-1	few	CSARTSSGYTF	TGCAGTGCTAGGACTAGCAGCGGCTACACCTTC
.	TRBJ1-3	TRBV7-6	many	CASSLNAASGNTIYF	TGTGCCAGCAGCTTAAATGCCGCCTCTGGAAACACCATATATTTT
TRBD2	TRBJ2-5	TRBV12-3/TRBV12-4	few	CASSPGGAGGFIETQYF	TGTGCCAGCAGTCCCGGGGGAGCGGGGGGTTTTATAGAGACCCAGTACTTC
TRBD1	TRBJ2-3	TRBV11-2	many	CASSGQGFSATDTQYF	TGTGCCAGCAGCGGACAGGGCTTTTCAGCCACAGATACGCAGTATTTT
.	TRBJ2-1	TRBV27	few	CASHTRISSYNEQFF	TGTGCCAGCCATACTAGGATTAGCTCCTACAATGAGCAGTTCTTC
TRBD2	TRBJ2-1	TRBV9	.	CASSPRGGSSYNEQFF	TGTGCCAGCAGCCCCCGGGGGGGGAGCTCCTACAATGAGCAGTTCTTC